This T cell receptor beta chain derives from a study of blood T cell repertoires in COVID-19. Study overall: Donors in the United States, Italy and Spain gave samples during acute or convalescent COVID-19.

As to this clone: At one end, the junction sequence differs from germline, possibly due to a read error.

Here immunoSEQ multiplex PCR was the method, and the copy in TCRdb shows in-frame clones only, minus some. The table shows 50,000 to 55,000 clones, with approximately 87% occurring only once. CDR1 and CDR2 from the germline V gene are MNHEY and SVGEGT. This CDR3 is 11 amino acids long. This receptor was taken from a man aged 50-60 years with acute or convalescent COVID-19. Input material: peripheral blood. The gene calls are TRBV6-2 or TRBV6-3 and TRBJ2-7; 8 nucleotides line up with TRBD2. The CDR3 region is CASSPGTSMIF. Written as DNA, the CDR3 is TGTGCCAGCAGCCCCGGGACTAGTATGATTTTC.